This TCR beta chain was sequenced for a study of blood T cell repertoires in COVID-19. Libraries were prepared by immunoSEQ multiplex PCR; TCRdb keeps only in-frame clonotypes and omits some of them. Among approximately 200,000 clones listed, roughly four fifths were seen once. CDR1 is LGHNA, CDR2 YNFKEQ, per germline. Deletions cut 1 base from V and 1 base from J, with 10 bases between. This CDR3 is built from 15 residues. Self-reported history from a screening survey and questionnaire set each donor's cohort. V gene TRBV4-2 combines with J gene TRBJ1-2, with D possibly matching TRBD1 (5 bases). Source material: PBMCs or T cells enriched from blood (not recorded which). The TCR originated in a man aged 40-50 years who had recovered from COVID-19. The chain's CDR3 is CASSQVGGDNYGYTF. The DNA for the CDR3 is TGTGCCAGCAGCCAAGTGGGGGGGGATAACTATGGCTACACCTTC.